The 8 T cell receptor beta chains below were found in one sample sequenced in a study of chemoradiotherapy in HPV16-positive cancers. Data came from immunoSEQ multiplex PCR; TCRdb stores just in-frame clones and leaves some out. The repertoire holds 40,000 or so clones, with 65% to 80% as singletons. This specimen was blood, taken from a patient who underwent chemoradiotherapy. These receptors all come from a human donor with HPV-associated anogenital cancer.

The J gene is TRBJ2-7, the V gene TRBV18, with 7 bases aligning to TRBD1. V was pared by 4 bases and J by 3 bases, with 15 bases of the junction left unmatched. The CDR3 has 17 amino acids. Per the germline V gene, CDR1 is KGHSH and CDR2 is LQKENI. The CDR3 DNA reads as TGTGCCAGCTCACTACGAATAACTCGACAGGGAGTCTACGAGCAGTACTTC. Protein sequence: CASSLRITRQGVYEQYF.

V usage is TRBV10-3 and J usage is TRBJ1-6; D might be TRBD1 (5 bases). Germline values: CDR1 ENHRY, CDR2 SYGVKD. Trimming shortened V by 0 bases and J by 8 bases, and 5 bases separated the two germline ends. The CDR3 has 13 residues. The CDR3 DNA sequence: TGTGCCATCAGTGAGTCAGGGGATTCACCCCTCCACTTT. It yields the protein CAISESGDSPLHF.

V is TRBV6-5 and J is TRBJ2-3; D may be TRBD2 (5 bases). The CDR3 runs 12 residues. Trimming pared 6 bases from V and 6 bases from J, leaving 10 bases between. Germline V gene data show CDR1 as MNHEY and CDR2 as SVGAGI. CDR3 DNA sequence: TGTGCCAGCAGGGGCCCGGGGGATACGCAGTATTTT. It translates to CASRGPGDTQYF.

This chain connects TRBV7-6 to TRBJ1-3; D gene unclear. CDR1 is SGHVS and CDR2 is FNYEAQ in the germline V gene. The CDR3 has 15 amino acids. V was pared by 2 bases and J by 4 bases, with 12 bases between. The DNA of the CDR3 is TGTGCCAGCAGCTTATATCAGGTGGAAGGAAACACCATATATTTT. Translated, it gives CASSLYQVEGNTIYF.

J is TRBJ1-1 and V is TRBV6-5; 11 bases map to TRBD1. CDR1 and CDR2 from the germline V gene are MNHEY and SVGAGI. V lost 4 bases and J lost 8; bases outside the gene matches: 6. The CDR3 loop spans 14 amino acids. CDR3 sequence reads: CASSWTGGGGEAFF. The CDR3 DNA follows: TGTGCCAGCAGTTGGACAGGGGGCGGAGGAGAAGCTTTCTTT.

The chain carries TRBV12-5 and TRBJ2-1; D possibly uses TRBD1 or TRBD2 (5 bases each). The V gene lost 1 base and the J gene lost 7 bases, with 23 bases spanning the gap. The CDR3 contains 18 residues. The germline V gene encodes CDR1 LGHNT and CDR2 FRNRAP. The CDR3 region has the DNA TGTGCTAGTGGTTTGGACCACCTTATCCGGGGCGGAATTAATGAGCAGTTCTTC. Its translation: CASGLDHLIRGGINEQFF. Together with reference TRBV12-5 and TRBJ2-1, the CDR3 gives the full variable domain: DARVTQTPRHKVTEMGQEVTMRCQPILGHNTVFWYRQTMMQGLELLAYFRNRAPLDDSGMPKDRFSAEMPDATLATLKIQPSEPRDSAVYFCASGLDHLIRGGINEQFFGPGTRLTVL.

By its share, this clone is medium-sized. Other DNA sequences in the same sample also yield this CDR3. V and J are TRBV11-2 and TRBJ2-7; 8 bases match TRBD2. Germline lookup yields CDR1 SGHAT and CDR2 FQNNGV. With V trimmed by 1 base and J by 2 bases, 4 bases remained unmatched. The CDR3 is 15 amino acids. As DNA, the CDR3 is TGTGCCAGCAGCTTAGGCACGGGGGGGACCTACGAGCAGTACTTC. This sequence encodes CASSLGTGGTYEQYF.

V gene TRBV19 combines with J gene TRBJ2-2, with D maybe TRBD1 (6 bases). Germline V gives CDR1 LNHDA, CDR2 SQIVND (reference sequence). The V gene lost 6 bases and the J gene lost 4 bases, with 18 bases spanning the gap. This CDR3 contains 16 residues. CDR3 coding DNA: TGTGCCAGTAGCCGTCCGTCAGGGGTGGCCACCGGGGAGCTGTTTTTT. Residues: CASSRPSGVATGELFF.